The TCR beta chain under discussion was sequenced for a study of blood T cell repertoires in COVID-19. Whole-study context: Specimens from acute and convalescent COVID-19 originated in the United States, Italy and Spain. PBMCs, B-cell-depleted T cells, or T cells were the source of the cDNA or gDNA that made up the material.

Trimming took 0 bases from V and 0 from J, leaving 7 bases between them. Germline-derived CDR1 and CDR2 are SGDLS and YYNGEE. This CDR3 has 14 residues. Original processing methods: Estimation of nucleated cell counts relied on the amplification of reference gene primers. Sequencing was performed with immunoSEQ multiplex PCR; in TCRdb, only in-frame clones are kept and a portion is missing. The V and J calls and clone size are taken from that table; D and trimming were inferred from the DNA. Here the sample spans fewer than 400,000 clones, around 85% being singletons. Input material: peripheral blood. The chain combines TRBV9 with TRBJ2-7; a weak D match, TRBD1 (6 bases). This receptor was taken from a woman under 30 with acute or convalescent COVID-19. CDR3 sequence: CASSVEGGSYEQYF. The CDR3 bases are TGTGCCAGCAGCGTAGAAGGGGGCTCCTACGAGCAGTACTTC. Complete variable domain (other parts from reference TRBV9 and TRBJ2-7): DSGVTQTPKHLITATGQRVTLRCSPRSGDLSVYWYQQSLDQGLQFLIQYYNGEERAKGNILERFSAQQFPDLHSELNLSSLELGDSALYFCASSVEGGSYEQYFGPGTRLTVT.